This section outlines one TCR beta chain sequence together with its context. Here immunoSEQ multiplex PCR was the method, and the copy in TCRdb shows in-frame clones only, minus some. The repertoire holds over 50,000 clones, about four fifths seen once, with 15% to 20% in the top ten. The data derive from a study of blood T cell repertoires in COVID-19. Patients from Seattle were sampled longitudinally, starting during active infection. The junction had 6 bases not matched to a gene; V was cut back by 3 bases and J by 5 bases. Germline V gene data show CDR1 as SGHTA and CDR2 as FQGNSA. This CDR3 spans 14 amino acids.

The V gene is TRBV7-2, the J gene TRBJ2-5; 7 bases map to TRBD1. This receptor was taken from a man in his sixties with COVID-19, enrolled during active disease. The sample was peripheral blood. DNA of the CDR3: TGTGCCAGCAGCTTCCTAAGGGGGCTGGAGACCCAGTACTTC. Its protein product is CASSFLRGLETQYF.